This T cell receptor (beta chain) was retrieved from a study of blood T cell repertoires in COVID-19. Recovered status applied to Cohort 3 donors who had two consecutive negative PCRs. It also applied to those with clearance or with symptom resolution. In the original analysis: Amplification from reference gene primers served as the basis for estimated nucleated cell counts. Libraries were prepared by immunoSEQ multiplex PCR; TCRdb keeps only in-frame clonotypes and omits some of them. For V, J and clone size, that table is used; D and trimming come from the DNA. The table lists approximately 170,000 clones, approximately 85% of them singletons. The ends were cut back, 0 bases at V and 5 bases at J, with 15 bases in the middle. Germline V CDR1 and CDR2: SGHRS, YFSETQ. The CDR3 loop spans 15 amino acids.

The receptor was isolated from a young woman who had recovered from COVID-19. Sequences were obtained from PBMCs or T cells enriched from blood (not recorded which). The J gene is TRBJ2-7, the V gene TRBV5-1, with D possibly TRBD1 on 5 matching bases. The CDR3 spells CASSLEGRDYDEQYF. The DNA of the CDR3 is TGCGCCAGCAGCTTGGAAGGCAGGGATTATGACGAGCAGTACTTC.